Listed below are T cell receptor beta chains from one sample, sequenced in a study of control samples from healthy donors and cancer patients. The method was immunoSEQ multiplex PCR; TCRdb's version includes in-frame clones alone and lacks a portion of them. The data hold approximately 40,000 clones, with 80% to 95% observed a single time. Specimen: blood. These TCRs come from a woman between 50 and 59 years old in good health. CDR3s include the opening cysteine and the closing phenylalanine or tryptophan. The order of the fields is clone size, J gene, V gene, D gene, CDR3 protein, CDR3 DNA. A D gene is named only where the DNA matches it firmly. Rows give clone size only sometimes, using once, few, many, or a class for an expanded clone.

NA TRBJ2-5 TRBV5-1 NA CASSLVETQYF TGCGCCAGCAGCTTGGTAGAGACCCAGTACTTC
NA TRBJ1-2 TRBV19 NA CASSIGDTISGYTF TGTGCCAGTAGTATAGGGGACACCATAAGCGGCTACACCTTC
NA TRBJ2-7 TRBV28 TRBD2 CASSLSGVTYEQYF TGTGCCAGCAGTTTAAGCGGGGTAACCTACGAGCAGTACTTC
NA TRBJ1-2 TRBV18 TRBD1 CASSAGQGVSYGYTF TGTGCCAGCTCAGCGGGACAGGGTGTTAGCTATGGCTACACCTTC
once TRBJ1-4 TRBV7-9 NA CASSRPGGEDEKLFF TGTGCCAGCAGCCGTCCCGGGGGCGAGGATGAAAAACTGTTTTTT
medium-sized TRBJ2-7 TRBV10-3 NA CAISDDWTTYEQYF TGTGCCATCAGTGATGATTGGACAACCTACGAGCAGTACTTC
NA TRBJ1-2 TRBV10-3 NA CAIRQPDYGYTF TGTGCCATCAGACAGCCGGACTATGGCTACACCTTC
NA TRBJ1-2 TRBV6-9 NA CASSYSGLYGYTF TGTGCCAGCAGTTATTCGGGATTATATGGCTACACCTTC
NA TRBJ2-2 TRBV5-4 NA CASSSPGTAAGELFF TGTGCCAGCAGCTCCCCCGGGACTGCGGCCGGGGAGCTGTTTTTT
NA TRBJ1-1 TRBV12-3/TRBV12-4 NA CASSLGGGTEAFF TGTGCCAGCAGTTTAGGGGGAGGTACTGAAGCTTTCTTT
NA TRBJ1-2 TRBV28 TRBD1 CASTWDRNYGYTF TGTGCCAGCACGTGGGACAGGAACTATGGCTACACCTTC
NA TRBJ2-3 TRBV7-8 TRBD1 CASSSRQGSATDTQYF TGTGCCAGCAGCTCACGACAGGGTTCGGCTACAGATACGCAGTATTTT
NA TRBJ1-1 TRBV4-3 NA CASSQGSVGGNTEAFF TGCGCCAGCAGCCAAGGAAGCGTAGGAGGGAACACTGAAGCTTTCTTT
NA TRBJ2-7 TRBV15 NA CATQWGKGEQYF TGTGCCACCCAGTGGGGAAAGGGCGAGCAGTACTTC
once TRBJ1-5 TRBV9 NA CASSRDWGNQPQHF TGTGCCAGCAGCCGGGATTGGGGCAATCAGCCCCAGCATTTT
NA TRBJ2-1 TRBV7-3 TRBD1 CASSSSGTGINEQFF TGTGCCAGCAGTTCGTCCGGGACAGGGATCAATGAGCAGTTCTTC
NA TRBJ2-5 TRBV18 NA CASSPASGETQYF TGTGCCAGCTCACCCGCGTCCGGGGAGACCCAGTACTTC
once TRBJ1-1 TRBV11-2 TRBD1 CASSRPVGQGMNTEAFF TGTGCCAGCAGCCGCCCGGTTGGACAGGGGATGAACACTGAAGCTTTCTTT
NA TRBJ2-1 TRBV28 TRBD2 CASSFSGIGNNEQFF TGTGCCAGCAGCTTCAGCGGGATCGGAAATAATGAGCAGTTCTTC
NA TRBJ2-7 TRBV2 NA CASSEGGNEQYF TGTGCCAGCAGTGAAGGGGGGAACGAGCAGTACTTC
NA TRBJ2-5 TRBV7-3 TRBD2 CASSPQTSHQETQYF TGTGCCAGCAGCCCCCAGACTAGCCACCAAGAGACCCAGTACTTC
NA TRBJ1-1 TRBV29-1 NA CSVQEVEAFF TGCAGCGTTCAGGAAGTCGAAGCTTTCTTT
NA TRBJ1-2 TRBV6-5 NA CASTPVGSHGYTF TGTGCCAGCACCCCGGTAGGGTCCCATGGCTACACCTTC
once TRBJ1-1 TRBV15 NA CATSRAVAGATEAFF TGTGCCACCAGCAGAGCGGTGGCAGGGGCTACTGAAGCTTTCTTT
NA TRBJ2-7 TRBV29-1 NA CSVVEQGFYEQYF TGCAGCGTTGTGGAGCAGGGATTCTACGAGCAGTACTTC
once TRBJ2-7 TRBV9 TRBD2 CASSASGGQGWNYEQYF TGTGCCAGCAGCGCCTCGGGGGGTCAGGGTTGGAACTACGAGCAGTACTTC
NA TRBJ1-4 TRBV5-1 TRBD1 CATGEGQGASDEKLFF TGCGCCACCGGGGAAGGACAGGGGGCGTCAGATGAAAAACTGTTTTTT
NA TRBJ1-2 TRBV29-1 NA CSVVGEDGYTF TGCAGCGTTGTTGGGGAGGATGGCTACACCTTC
NA TRBJ2-3 TRBV2 NA CASSEQGYDTQYF TGTGCCAGCAGTGAACAGGGGTACGATACGCAGTATTTT
few TRBJ1-1 TRBV12-3/TRBV12-4 NA CASSFSPDTEAFF TGTGCCAGCAGTTTTTCGCCGGACACTGAAGCTTTCTTT
once TRBJ2-3 TRBV27 TRBD2 CASSYGRGVSDTQYF TGTGCCAGCAGTTATGGGCGGGGGGTGTCAGATACGCAGTATTTT
NA TRBJ1-6 TRBV5-4 NA CASSLTGRGGSPLHF TGTGCCAGCAGCTTAACAGGCAGGGGTGGTTCACCCCTCCACTTT
NA TRBJ1-2 TRBV29-1 NA CSVTRQGLNGYTF TGCAGCGTTACACGGCAGGGGCTTAATGGCTACACCTTC
NA TRBJ2-1 TRBV7-9 NA CASSPDYNEQFF TGTGCCAGCAGCCCCGACTACAATGAGCAGTTCTTC
NA TRBJ1-2 TRBV28 NA CASQAGAPHGYTF TGTGCCAGCCAAGCGGGGGCTCCTCATGGCTACACCTTC
NA TRBJ2-2 TRBV7-2 TRBD1 CASSPRAGGNTGELFF TGTGCCAGCAGCCCCAGAGCAGGGGGGAACACCGGGGAGCTGTTTTTT
NA TRBJ1-1 TRBV27 NA CASSLSRGTEAFF TGTGCCAGCAGTTTATCCCGAGGGACTGAAGCTTTCTTT
NA TRBJ1-2 TRBV3-1/TRBV3-2 NA CASSPQAGHYGYTF TGTGCCAGCAGCCCCCAGGCAGGGCATTATGGCTACACCTTC
NA TRBJ1-1 TRBV7-3 NA CASGEQSNTEAFF TGTGCCAGCGGGGAGCAGTCCAACACTGAAGCTTTCTTT
NA TRBJ2-5 TRBV7-9 NA CASSLAGKPETQYF TGTGCCAGCAGCTTAGCGGGGAAGCCGGAGACCCAGTACTTC
NA TRBJ2-1 TRBV29-1 TRBD1 CSTRLPGGTLGNEQFF TGCAGCACCCGCCTCCCAGGGGGTACCTTGGGCAATGAGCAGTTCTTC
NA TRBJ2-1 TRBV5-4 TRBD2 CASSTSGGAYNGQFF TGTGCCAGCAGCACGAGCGGGGGGGCGTACAATGGGCAGTTCTTC
NA TRBJ2-3 TRBV12-5 TRBD1 CASGLVKTGQTDTQYF TGTGCTAGTGGTTTGGTCAAGACAGGGCAAACAGATACGCAGTATTTT
NA TRBJ2-3 TRBV13 NA CASSYTSGTDTQYF TGTGCCAGCAGCTACACCTCTGGAACAGATACGCAGTATTTT
NA TRBJ1-5 TRBV20-1 NA CSASGRAPPQHF TGCAGTGCTAGTGGAAGGGCCCCCCCCCAGCATTTT
NA TRBJ1-1 TRBV5-6 NA CASSFRRAADEAFF TGTGCCAGCAGCTTCCGACGCGCAGCAGATGAAGCTTTCTTT
NA TRBJ2-7 TRBV6-2/TRBV6-3 TRBD2 CASSYGISGGLSYEQYF TGTGCCAGCAGTTACGGAATATCGGGGGGACTCTCCTACGAGCAGTACTTC
NA TRBJ1-2 TRBV7-8 NA CASSLMMSNYGYTF TGTGCCAGCAGCTTAATGATGTCTAACTATGGCTACACCTTC
NA TRBJ1-4 TRBV27 NA CASSPRLGTSNEKLFF TGTGCCAGCAGTCCCCGCTTGGGGACCTCTAATGAAAAACTGTTTTTT
NA TRBJ1-6 TRBV28 NA CASSPTTVYNSPLHF TGTGCCAGCAGTCCCACGACAGTTTATAATTCACCCCTCCACTTT
NA TRBJ1-2 TRBV28 NA CASSLTGQNYGYTF TGTGCCAGCAGTTTAACAGGGCAGAACTATGGCTACACCTTC
NA TRBJ1-2 TRBV6-5 TRBD1 CASSQTGSDGYTF TGTGCCAGCAGCCAGACAGGGTCGGATGGCTACACCTTC
few TRBJ1-5 TRBV5-8 NA CASSLVGRAGQPQHF TGTGCCAGCAGCTTGGTTGGCCGGGCGGGTCAGCCCCAGCATTTT
NA TRBJ1-4 TRBV28 NA CASSGGGFEKLFF TGTGCCAGCAGTGGGGGGGGGTTTGAAAAACTGTTTTTT
NA TRBJ1-1 TRBV16 NA CASSLRGRDTEAFF TGTGCCAGCAGCCTACGGGGCAGGGACACTGAAGCTTTCTTT
NA TRBJ1-3 TRBV12-5 NA CASGGGSGNTIYF TGTGCTAGTGGGGGGGGGTCTGGAAACACCATATATTTT
once TRBJ2-2 TRBV6-2/TRBV6-3 TRBD2 CASSSPGLAGGHTGELFF TGTGCCAGCAGTTCACCGGGACTAGCGGGGGGACACACCGGGGAGCTGTTTTTT
once TRBJ2-7 TRBV5-6 NA CASSQKQGSYEQYF TGTGCCAGCAGCCAAAAACAGGGATCCTACGAGCAGTACTTC
NA TRBJ1-3 TRBV5-5 TRBD1 CASSPQTGIGNTIYF TGTGCCAGCAGCCCTCAGACAGGGATTGGAAACACCATATATTTT